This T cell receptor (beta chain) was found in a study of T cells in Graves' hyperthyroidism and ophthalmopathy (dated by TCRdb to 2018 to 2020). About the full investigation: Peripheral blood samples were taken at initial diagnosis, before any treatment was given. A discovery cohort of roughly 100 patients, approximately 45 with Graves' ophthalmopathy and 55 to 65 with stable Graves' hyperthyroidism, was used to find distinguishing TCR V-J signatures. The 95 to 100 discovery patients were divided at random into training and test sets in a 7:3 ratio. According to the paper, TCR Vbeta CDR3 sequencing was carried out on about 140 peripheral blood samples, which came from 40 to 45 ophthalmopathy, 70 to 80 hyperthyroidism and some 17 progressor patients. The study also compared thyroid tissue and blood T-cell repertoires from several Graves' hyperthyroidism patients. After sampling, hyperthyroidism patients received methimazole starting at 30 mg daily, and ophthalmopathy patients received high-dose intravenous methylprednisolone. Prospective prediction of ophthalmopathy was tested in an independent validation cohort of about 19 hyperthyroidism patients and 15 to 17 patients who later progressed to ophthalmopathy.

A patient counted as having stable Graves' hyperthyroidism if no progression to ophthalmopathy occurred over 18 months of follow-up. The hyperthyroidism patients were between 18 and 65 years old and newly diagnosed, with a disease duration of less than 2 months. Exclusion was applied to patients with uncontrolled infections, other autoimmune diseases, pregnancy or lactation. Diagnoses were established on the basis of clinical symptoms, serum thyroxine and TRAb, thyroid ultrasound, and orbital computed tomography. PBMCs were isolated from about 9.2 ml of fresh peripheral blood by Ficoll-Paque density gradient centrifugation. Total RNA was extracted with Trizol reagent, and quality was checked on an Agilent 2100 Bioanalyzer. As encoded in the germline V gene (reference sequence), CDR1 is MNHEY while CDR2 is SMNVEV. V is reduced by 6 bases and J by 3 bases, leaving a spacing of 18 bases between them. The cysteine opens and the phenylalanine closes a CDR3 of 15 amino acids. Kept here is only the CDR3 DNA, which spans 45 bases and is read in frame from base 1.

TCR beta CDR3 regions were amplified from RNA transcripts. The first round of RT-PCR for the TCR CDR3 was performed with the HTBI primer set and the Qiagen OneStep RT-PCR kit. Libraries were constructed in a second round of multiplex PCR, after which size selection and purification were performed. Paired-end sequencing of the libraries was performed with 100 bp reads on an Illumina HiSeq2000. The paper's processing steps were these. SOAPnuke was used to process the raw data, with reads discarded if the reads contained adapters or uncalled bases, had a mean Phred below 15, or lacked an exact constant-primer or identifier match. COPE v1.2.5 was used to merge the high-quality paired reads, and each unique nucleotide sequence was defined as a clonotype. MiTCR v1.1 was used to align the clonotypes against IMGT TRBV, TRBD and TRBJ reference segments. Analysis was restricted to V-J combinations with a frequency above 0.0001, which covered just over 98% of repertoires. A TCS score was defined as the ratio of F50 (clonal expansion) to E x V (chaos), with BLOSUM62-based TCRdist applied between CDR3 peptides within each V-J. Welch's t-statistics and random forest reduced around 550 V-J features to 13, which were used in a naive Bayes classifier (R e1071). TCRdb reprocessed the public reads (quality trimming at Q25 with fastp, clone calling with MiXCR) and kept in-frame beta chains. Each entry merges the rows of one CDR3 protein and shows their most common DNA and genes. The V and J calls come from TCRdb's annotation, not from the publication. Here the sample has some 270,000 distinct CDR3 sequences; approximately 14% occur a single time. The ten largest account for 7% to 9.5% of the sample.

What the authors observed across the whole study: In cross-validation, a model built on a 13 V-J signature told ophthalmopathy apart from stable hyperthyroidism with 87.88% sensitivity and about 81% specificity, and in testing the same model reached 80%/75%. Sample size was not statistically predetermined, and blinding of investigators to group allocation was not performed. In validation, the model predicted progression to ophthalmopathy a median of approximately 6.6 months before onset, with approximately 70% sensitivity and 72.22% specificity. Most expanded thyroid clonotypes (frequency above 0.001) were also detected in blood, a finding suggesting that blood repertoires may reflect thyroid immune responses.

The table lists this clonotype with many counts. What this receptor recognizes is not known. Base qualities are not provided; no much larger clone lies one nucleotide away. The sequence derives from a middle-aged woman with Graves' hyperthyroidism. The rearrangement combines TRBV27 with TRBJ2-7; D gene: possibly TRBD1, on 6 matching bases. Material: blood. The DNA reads TGTGCCAGCAGCCGGAGACAGGTAGACCTCTACGAGCAGTACTTC. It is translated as CASSRRQVDLYEQYF.